These 9 T cell receptor beta chains were sequenced from one sample in a study of vaccination and CD4 T cells after COVID-19. These receptors' targets are unknown. Treatment defined: approximately nine-day PBMC culture with coronavirus spike peptide pools or control peptides (ViraFEST assay). Cultured CD4+ T-cell DNA underwent Oncomine TCR Beta short-read sequencing. Using its own MiXCR run on the PCR reads, TCRdb lists one record per CDR3 protein. This table has around 5,200 distinct CDR3 sequences, about 43% appearing once. Material for sequencing was CD4+ T cells from blood, cultured in vitro. All receptors come from a human donor who had recovered from COVID-19.

The gene calls are TRBV7-8 and TRBJ1-2, with no clear D. This CDR3 spans 14 amino acids. V was trimmed by 4 bases and J by 7 bases, leaving 16 bases between them. Germline assignment: CDR1 SGHVS and CDR2 FQNEAQ. As DNA, the CDR3 is TGTGCCAGCAGCTCCTTAGGTCCGGAGGGTGGCTACACCTTC. It translates to CASSSLGPEGGYTF. Drawing the rest from reference TRBV7-8 and TRBJ1-2, the complete variable domain is GAGVSQSPRYKVAKRGQDVALRCDPISGHVSLFWYQQALGQGPEFLTYFQNEAQLDKSGLPSDRFFAERPEGSVSTLKIQRTQQEDSAVYLCASSSLGPEGGYTFGSGTRLTVV.

This clonotype is labeled as medium-sized. The genes are TRBV20-1 and TRBJ2-7; TRBD1 agrees at 9 bases. The CDR3 has 12 residues. J was trimmed by 3 bases and V by 7 bases; bases with no gene match: 4. In germline, CDR1 is DFQATT, CDR2 SNEGSKA (reference sequence). CDR3 in amino acids: CSVGTGLYEQYF. CDR3 coding DNA: TGCAGTGTGGGGACAGGGCTCTACGAGCAGTACTTC.

Judged by abundance, this clonotype is medium-sized. This chain uses TRBV20-1 with TRBJ1-2, with D maybe TRBD1 (5 bases). There are 14 residues in the CDR3. Germline loops: CDR1 DFQATT, CDR2 SNEGSKA (reference sequence). Trimming stripped 0 bases from V and 6 bases from J, with 14 bases between. CDR3 coding DNA: TGCAGTGCTAGAGATGGTGGTGGGGGGAATGGCTACACCTTC. It yields the protein CSARDGGGGNGYTF.

This clonotype was counted between two and nine times. V is TRBV7-8 and J is TRBJ2-5; 11 bases are shared with TRBD2. Losses at the gene ends were 3 bases for V and 4 bases for J; bases not matched to a gene: 4. Germline values: CDR1 SGHVS, CDR2 FQNEAQ. CDR3 length: 15 amino acids. The CDR3 is CASSFIAGGIETQYF. The CDR3, as DNA: TGTGCCAGCAGCTTCATAGCGGGAGGGATAGAGACCCAGTACTTC.

The J gene is TRBJ2-1, the V gene TRBV18; 9 nucleotides align to TRBD1. From germline, CDR1 is KGHSH and CDR2 LQKENI. The CDR3 sequence is 17 residues long. The V gene end was trimmed by 1 base and the J gene end by 3 bases; junction bases not matched to a gene: 7. CDR3 DNA sequence: TGTGCCAGCTCACCACGACAGGGGGACGGGGGCTACAATGAGCAGTTCTTC. This translates into CASSPRQGDGGYNEQFF.

By share, this clonotype ranks as medium-sized. This sequence joins TRBV20-1 and TRBJ2-5; D uncertain. Germline CDR1 reads DFQATT; CDR2 reads SNEGSKA (reference sequence). The CDR3 runs to 11 residues. Trimming took off 4 bases at V and 1 base at J, with 4 bases between the two ends. The DNA for the CDR3 is TGCAGTGCTACTGCCCAAGAGACCCAGTACTTC. Translation gives CSATAQETQYF.

Relative to its sample, this clonotype is medium-sized. V is TRBV6-5 and J is TRBJ2-5; D is uncertain. The CDR3 is 11 residues long. Trimming shortened V by 2 bases and J by 5 bases, and 3 bases separated the two germline ends. Per the germline V gene, CDR1 is MNHEY and CDR2 is SVGAGI. CDR3 residues: CASSYRETQYF. The DNA for the CDR3 is TGTGCCAGCAGTTACAGGGAGACCCAGTACTTC.

J is TRBJ2-3 and V is TRBV20-1, with 7 nucleotides matching TRBD2. The trim removed 3 bases at V and 5 bases at J, leaving 5 bases unmatched. The germline V gene has CDR1 DFQATT and CDR2 SNEGSKA (reference sequence). The CDR3 is 13 amino acids. The CDR3 DNA sequence: TGCAGTGCTAGCGGGGGGAGGGGAGATACGCAGTATTTT. The encoded protein is CSASGGRGDTQYF.

This chain links TRBV6-1 with TRBJ2-7; 8 nucleotides agree with TRBD2. This CDR3 comprises 13 residues. Germline CDR1 MNHNS, CDR2 SASEGT. V lost 5 bases, J lost 5 bases, and 5 bases stayed unmatched. The CDR3 loop reads CASSPDSGDEQYF. Here the CDR3 DNA reads TGTGCCAGCAGTCCCGATAGCGGGGACGAGCAGTACTTC.